Each of the 24 T cell receptor beta chains below was sequenced from the same sample in a study of identical twins. TCRdb analysed the 5' RACE reads with MiXCR anew, one entry per CDR3 protein. The sample records more than 400,000 distinct CDR3 sequences, about 16% being singletons. These same data were also listed under a study on yellow fever vaccine responses in identical twins.

The sequencing sample was made of CD4+ T cells sorted from blood. The origin of the receptors is a woman aged 18-29 years in good health.

The chain is built from TRBV7-8 and TRBJ2-3, with 9 bases aligning to TRBD2. J lost 2 bases, V lost 0 bases, and 9 bases had no gene match. Per the germline V gene, CDR1 is SGHVS and CDR2 is FQNEAQ. This CDR3 has 18 residues. The CDR3 protein is CASSLATRLAGNTDTQYF. The CDR3 region has the DNA TGTGCCAGCAGCTTAGCCACTAGGCTAGCGGGAAACACAGATACGCAGTATTTT. The full variable domain, rest sourced from reference TRBV7-8 and TRBJ2-3, is GAGVSQSPRYKVAKRGQDVALRCDPISGHVSLFWYQQALGQGPEFLTYFQNEAQLDKSGLPSDRFFAERPEGSVSTLKIQRTQQEDSAVYLCASSLATRLAGNTDTQYFGPGTRLTVL.

This clonotype has only a few counts. The rearrangement links TRBV14 to TRBJ2-7; 7 bases align to TRBD1. Germline CDR1 is SGHDN and CDR2 is FVKESK. The CDR3 extends over 16 amino acids. The V segment lost 5 bases and the J segment 2 bases; nucleotides outside the gene matches: 12. The CDR3 reads CASSSYLTTGTYEQYF. In DNA form, the CDR3 reads TGTGCCAGCAGCTCCTACCTAACGACAGGGACCTACGAGCAGTACTTC. The variable domain in full, completed from reference TRBV14 and TRBJ2-7, reads EAGVTQFPSHSVIEKGQTVTLRCDPISGHDNLYWYRRVMGKEIKFLLHFVKESKQDESGMPNNRFLAERTGGTYSTLKVQPAELEDSGVYFCASSSYLTTGTYEQYFGPGTRLTVT.

The genes are TRBV5-6 and TRBJ2-5, with a possible D match to TRBD1 (5 bases). The germline V gene has CDR1 SGHDT and CDR2 YYEEEE. CDR3 length: 15 residues. The ends were cut back, 1 base at V and 4 bases at J, with 14 bases in the middle. In nucleotides, the CDR3 is TGTGCCAGCAGCTTGAATCCTGGGGCTGGAGAGACCCAGTACTTC. Translating it yields CASSLNPGAGETQYF.

This clonotype was seen only a few times. The chain links TRBV28 to TRBJ2-7, with 7 bases matching TRBD2. This CDR3 spans 17 amino acids. The germline CDR1 and CDR2 sequences are MDHEN and SYDVKM. Unmatched junction bases numbered 16, after V lost 6 bases and J lost 2 bases. As DNA, the CDR3 is TGTGCCAGCAGCCCCGAGAGTGTGGGGAGGGGAACCTACGAGCAGTACTTC. Protein sequence: CASSPESVGRGTYEQYF.

The genes are TRBV5-1 and TRBJ2-1; TRBD1 might be the D (6 bases). CDR3 length equals 15 residues. V lost 3 bases and J lost 0, with 10 bases in between. The germline V gene encodes CDR1 SGHRS and CDR2 YFSETQ. The CDR3 here is CASSSQGSSYNEQFF. In DNA, the CDR3 is TGCGCCAGCAGCTCCCAGGGGAGCTCCTACAATGAGCAGTTCTTC.

This clonotype was counted between two and nine times. The chain uses TRBV20-1 and TRBJ1-6, with 7 bases lining up with TRBD1. Trimming at V came to 6 bases and at J to 5 bases, leaving 7 bases not matched to a gene. This CDR3 contains 14 residues. The germline CDR1 and CDR2 sequences are DFQATT and SNEGSKA (reference sequence). Here the CDR3 DNA reads TGCAGTGCCAGATATCAGGGGGATAATTCACCCCTCCACTTT. Translating it yields CSARYQGDNSPLHF.

There are many counts of this clonotype. The V gene is TRBV12-3 or TRBV12-4, the J gene TRBJ1-1, with 7 positions matching TRBD1. The trim removed 6 bases at V and 3 bases at J, leaving 7 bases unmatched. This CDR3 contains 14 residues. The CDR3 here is CASSSDRRYTEAFF. CDR3 bases: TGTGCCAGCAGCTCGGACAGGCGATACACTGAAGCTTTCTTT.

V gene TRBV12-3 or TRBV12-4 combines with J gene TRBJ2-7; no clear D gene. The V end lost 1 base, the J end lost 6 bases, and 10 bases lay between the germline ends. The CDR3 loop spans 13 amino acids. The CDR3 nucleotides read TGTGCCAGCAGTTTAGGCTGGGCCTCCGAGCAGTACGTC. Protein: CASSLGWASEQYV.

The chain has TRBV11-2 and TRBJ1-2; perhaps TRBD1 as D (6 bases). CDR1 SGHAT and CDR2 FQNNGV come from the germline V gene. CDR3 size: 13 residues. Trimming left V 5 bases short and J 2 bases short, with 9 bases between. CDR3: CASSRTVNYGYTF. The CDR3, as DNA: TGTGCCAGCAGCCGGACAGTCAACTATGGCTACACCTTC.

The chain joins TRBV3-1 to TRBJ2-1; TRBD2 is a possible D gene (7 bases). CDR1 LGHDT and CDR2 YNNKEL come from the germline V gene (reference sequence). V shed 4 bases and J shed 4 bases, with 17 bases lying between them. The CDR3 is 16 amino acids. The CDR3 here is CASSRRGGTNYNEQFF. The DNA for the CDR3 is TGTGCCAGCAGCCGCAGGGGTGGGACTAATTACAATGAGCAGTTCTTC.

This clonotype came up a few times. The chain uses TRBV25-1 and TRBJ1-2; D is uncertain. Trimming stripped 4 bases from V and 8 bases from J, with 14 bases between. CDR3 length equals 13 residues. Germline V gives CDR1 MGHDK, CDR2 SYGVNS. This CDR3 is CASSALPAWGYTF. The CDR3 DNA follows: TGTGCCAGCAGTGCCCTCCCGGCTTGGGGCTACACCTTC.

The chain carries TRBV28 and TRBJ2-1; no clear D. CDR3 length: 15 residues. Looked up from germline, CDR1 is MDHEN and CDR2 is SYDVKM. V lost 7 bases, J lost 0 bases, and 13 bases lay in between. CDR3 protein: CASIEGGSSYNEQFF. The CDR3 DNA sequence: TGTGCCAGCATTGAAGGCGGCAGCTCCTACAATGAGCAGTTCTTC.

This clonotype was seen a few times. The V and J genes are TRBV20-1 and TRBJ2-7; D may be TRBD1 (6 bases). Trimming took off 4 bases at V and 1 base at J, with 20 bases between the two ends. The CDR3 runs to 16 residues. Germline V CDR1 and CDR2: DFQATT, SNEGSKA (reference sequence). CDR3 loop: CSATGQREFSSYEQYF. The CDR3 coding sequence is TGCAGTGCTACCGGACAGAGGGAGTTCAGTTCCTACGAGCAGTACTTC.

This clonotype has just a few counts. The genes are TRBV5-1 and TRBJ2-5, with D tentatively TRBD1 (6 bases). V shed 0 bases and J shed 0 bases, with 12 bases lying between them. Germline loops: CDR1 SGHRS, CDR2 YFSETQ. This CDR3 comprises 16 residues. This chain's CDR3 is CASSLGGTTNQETQYF. Written as DNA, the CDR3 is TGCGCCAGCAGCTTGGGGGGGACAACAAACCAAGAGACCCAGTACTTC. Full variable domain (outside the CDR3, taken from reference TRBV5-1 and TRBJ2-5): KAGVTQTPRYLIKTRGQQVTLSCSPISGHRSVSWYQQTPGQGLQFLFEYFSETQRNKGNFPGRFSGRQFSNSRSEMNVSTLELGDSALYLCASSLGGTTNQETQYFGPGTRLLVL.

CDR3 amino acids: CASSLSGGEGEQYF. Written as DNA, the CDR3 is TGCGCCAGCAGCTTGAGTGGGGGAGAAGGCGAGCAGTACTTC. The chain uses TRBV5-1 and TRBJ2-7, with D possibly called TRBD1 or TRBD2 (5 bases each). This CDR3 has 14 amino acids. CDR1 and CDR2 (germline): SGHRS, YFSETQ. Between the trimmed V and J ends, which lost 1 base and 6 bases, there was a span of 14 bases.

This clonotype was seen a handful of times. The rearrangement joins TRBV5-1 to TRBJ2-7, with TRBD1 matching 7 bases. V dropped 3 bases and J dropped 4; count of bases not matched to a gene: 7. The germline gives CDR1 SGHRS, CDR2 YFSETQ. CDR3 length: 14 amino acids. The DNA for the CDR3 is TGCGCCAGCAGCTCTTTGACAGGGCCTTACGAGCAGTACTTC. Translation gives CASSSLTGPYEQYF.

This clonotype turned up a few times. The rearrangement joins TRBV7-8 to TRBJ2-5; the D gene is possibly TRBD2 (6 bases). Germline V lookup: CDR1 SGHVS, CDR2 FQNEAQ. The CDR3 has 16 residues. Trimming shortened V by 0 bases and J by 2 bases, and 13 bases separated the two germline ends. CDR3 in amino acids: CASSLARRDGQETQYF. The CDR3 DNA sequence: TGTGCCAGCAGCTTAGCTCGGCGGGATGGGCAAGAGACCCAGTACTTC.

There are a few counts of this clonotype. V gene TRBV5-1 combines with J gene TRBJ2-5; no clear D. The CDR3 extends over 15 amino acids. V dropped 0 bases and J dropped 3 bases, with 12 bases sitting between them. Germline V CDR1 and CDR2: SGHRS, YFSETQ. The CDR3 DNA is TGCGCCAGCAGCTTGGGGCAGGACCCGAAAGAGACCCAGTACTTC. Translating gives CASSLGQDPKETQYF.

This CDR3 is CASSRAENEKLFF. The CDR3 DNA follows: TGTGCCAGCAGTCGGGCTGAAAATGAAAAACTGTTTTTT. The rearrangement links TRBV2 to TRBJ1-4; D gene uncertain. V lost 5 bases to trimming and J lost 5 bases, with 9 bases between them. Germline loops: CDR1 SNHLY, CDR2 FYNNEI. The CDR3 runs to 13 residues.

Many counts were recorded for this clonotype. This chain connects TRBV12-3 or TRBV12-4 to TRBJ1-1; D uncertain. The CDR3 is 14 residues long. Trimming removed 6 bases at V and 0 bases at J, with 11 bases between. The CDR3 DNA reads as TGTGCCAGCAGATCTCTCACTATGAACACTGAAGCTTTCTTT. This sequence encodes CASRSLTMNTEAFF.

This clonotype was seen more than once but under ten times. The V call is TRBV12-3 or TRBV12-4, the J call TRBJ2-3; tentatively, D is TRBD2 (5 bases). The CDR3 length is 14 residues. Trimming took off 2 bases at V and 8 bases at J, with 14 bases between the two ends. The CDR3 sequence: CASSLRRVGGTQYF. The CDR3 DNA reads TGTGCCAGCAGTTTACGACGGGTAGGAGGTACGCAGTATTTT.

There are a few counts of this clonotype. This sequence joins TRBV21-1 and TRBJ2-7; the listed D gene, TRBD1, was not tested against the DNA. TRBV21-1 is assigned pseudogene status. This CDR3 has 14 amino acids. In DNA form, the CDR3 reads TGTGCCAGCAGCACCGGGGCCCGGGACAGGGAGCAGTACTTC. Translating it yields CASSTGARDREQYF.

This clonotype has a count of ten or more. The J gene is TRBJ1-1, the V gene TRBV4-2; D might be TRBD1 (5 bases). Germline V lookup: CDR1 LGHNA, CDR2 YNFKEQ. Deletions cut 4 bases from V and 5 bases from J, with 14 bases between. There are 14 residues in the CDR3. CDR3 residues: CASSPRPGGTEAFF. Here the CDR3 DNA reads TGTGCCAGCAGCCCCCGCCCCGGGGGTACTGAAGCTTTCTTT.

The V and J genes are TRBV20-1 and TRBJ1-1, with D uncertain. V lost 2 bases to trimming and J lost 4 bases, with 5 bases between them. The CDR3 extends over 11 amino acids. CDR1 DFQATT and CDR2 SNEGSKA come from the germline V gene (reference sequence). The DNA of the CDR3 is TGCAGTGCTAGACTAAGCACTGAAGCTTTCTTT. Translated, it gives CSARLSTEAFF.